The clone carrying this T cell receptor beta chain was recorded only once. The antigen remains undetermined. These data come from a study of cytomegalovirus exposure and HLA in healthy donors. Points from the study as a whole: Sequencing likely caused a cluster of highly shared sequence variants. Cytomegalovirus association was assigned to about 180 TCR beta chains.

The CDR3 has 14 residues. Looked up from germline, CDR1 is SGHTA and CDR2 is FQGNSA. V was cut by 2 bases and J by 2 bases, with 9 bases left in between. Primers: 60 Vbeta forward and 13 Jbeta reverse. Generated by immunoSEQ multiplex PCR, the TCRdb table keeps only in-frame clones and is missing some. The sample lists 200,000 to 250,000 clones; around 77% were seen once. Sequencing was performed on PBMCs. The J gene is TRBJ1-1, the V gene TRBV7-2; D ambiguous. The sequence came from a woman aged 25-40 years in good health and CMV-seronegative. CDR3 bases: TGTGCCAGCAGCTTATACTCCATAAACACTGAAGCTTTCTTT. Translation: CASSLYSINTEAFF.